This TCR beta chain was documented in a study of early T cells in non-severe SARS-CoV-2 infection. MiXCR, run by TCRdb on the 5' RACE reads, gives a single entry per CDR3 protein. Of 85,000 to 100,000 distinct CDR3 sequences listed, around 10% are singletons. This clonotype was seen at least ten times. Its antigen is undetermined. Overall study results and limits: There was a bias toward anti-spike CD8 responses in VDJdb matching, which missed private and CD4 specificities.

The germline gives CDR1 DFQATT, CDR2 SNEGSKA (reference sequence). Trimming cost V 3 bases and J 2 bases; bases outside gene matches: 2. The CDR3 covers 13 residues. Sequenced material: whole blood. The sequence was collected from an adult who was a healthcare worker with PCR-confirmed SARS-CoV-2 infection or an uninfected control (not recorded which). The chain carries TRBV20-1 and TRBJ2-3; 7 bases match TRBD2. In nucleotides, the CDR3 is TGCAGTGCTAGGGGGGGGTCCACAGATACGCAGTATTTT. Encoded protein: CSARGGSTDTQYF.